The 9 T cell receptor beta chains given below trace back to one sample, sequenced in a study of blood T cells in healthy people across ages. PCR was performed a second time for about 6 to 11 cycles using a sample-barcoded 5' primer and a J-beta primer mix. In TCRdb, the 5' RACE reads were re-called with MiXCR into one record per CDR3 protein. This sample has approximately 700,000 distinct CDR3 sequences, with 32% found just once. Sequencing was done on a sample of blood. These TCRs come from a woman older than 75 in good health.

Points on this clonotype: With a much larger clone just one base away, this may be a read error. The V gene is TRBV30, the J gene TRBJ2-5, with D perhaps given as TRBD1 or TRBD2 (5 bases each). Germline-derived CDR1 and CDR2 are GTSNPN and SVGIG (reference sequence). The CDR3 has 12 amino acids. Trimming cost V 4 bases and J 11 bases, with 17 bases left between them. The CDR3: CAWNRGTNEQYF. The CDR3 bases are TGTGCCTGGAATAGAGGGACGAATGAGCAGTACTTC.

This clonotype was seen repeatedly, ten times or more. The chain combines TRBV6-6 with TRBJ1-2; no clear D. Germline values: CDR1 MNHNY, CDR2 SVGAGI (reference sequence). V lost 5 bases and J 0 bases, leaving 10 bases between the germline ends. CDR3 length: 14 amino acids. CDR3 loop: CASSVGSSNYGYTF. CDR3 DNA sequence: TGTGCCAGCAGTGTTGGGTCTTCTAACTATGGCTACACCTTC.

This clonotype was counted only a few times. This chain links TRBV2 with TRBJ2-7; maybe TRBD2 (6 bases). Germline values: CDR1 SNHLY, CDR2 FYNNEI. The CDR3 sequence is 15 residues long. The V end lost 2 bases, the J end lost 7 bases, and 18 bases lay between the germline ends. In nucleotides, the CDR3 is TGTGCCAGCAGTGAACTAGCGAACTCCTACAATGAGCAGTACTTC. It encodes CASSELANSYNEQYF.

This chain connects TRBV9 to TRBJ1-2; D gene ambiguous. CDR1 and CDR2 (germline): SGDLS, YYNGEE. There are 14 residues in the CDR3. Trimming pared 4 bases from V and 0 bases from J, leaving 10 bases between. This CDR3 is CASSRGETNYGYTF. The CDR3 nucleotides are TGTGCCAGCAGCCGTGGAGAAACTAACTATGGCTACACCTTC.

The J gene is TRBJ1-5, the V gene TRBV7-8; TRBD1 matches at 7 bases. The junction had 12 bases not matched to a gene; V was cut back by 8 bases and J by 5 bases. Germline lookup yields CDR1 SGHVS and CDR2 FQNEAQ. The length of the CDR3 is 15 residues. The DNA for the CDR3 is TGTGCCAGCGTACCGAAGGGGGCCCTACATCAGCCCCAGCATTTT. It codes for CASVPKGALHQPQHF.

Comments on this clonotype: At one boundary the junction diverges from the germline segment, which might be a read error. The gene calls are TRBV6-6 and TRBJ2-5; perhaps TRBD1 as D (6 bases). CDR1 MNHNY and CDR2 SVGAGI come from the germline V gene (reference sequence). This CDR3 spans 16 amino acids. Here the CDR3 DNA reads TGTGCCGGCAGTTACTCGGGCAGGGGACAAAGAGAGACCCAGTACTTC. As protein: CAGSYSGRGQRETQYF.

This clonotype was observed at least ten times. V and J are TRBV29-1 and TRBJ2-7, with TRBD1 identical over 7 bases. The CDR3 runs 12 residues. V dropped 4 bases and J dropped 2; count of bases not matched to a gene: 2. In germline, CDR1 is SQVTM, CDR2 ANQGSEA. CDR3 amino acids: CSVGTGAYEQYF. The CDR3 DNA is TGCAGCGTTGGGACAGGTGCCTACGAGCAGTACTTC.

Of note for this clonotype: A much larger clone sits a single nucleotide away, making a read error possible. The chain employs TRBV10-3 and TRBJ1-2; 12 bases fit TRBD1. The length of the CDR3 is 15 residues. Germline-derived CDR1 and CDR2 are ENHRY and SYGVKD. The DNA of the CDR3 is TGTGTCAACCGACAAGGGGGACAGGGGGCCTATGGCTACACCTTC. Translating it yields CVNRQGGQGAYGYTF.

A note on this clonotype: Given a much more abundant clone one base away, this may be a read error. The CDR3 loop reads CAGSGRGRDFQETQYF. CDR3 bases: TGTGCCGGCAGCGGACGCGGACGGGACTTCCAAGAGACCCAGTACTTC. The chain uses TRBV9 and TRBJ2-5; D may be TRBD2 (6 bases). Germline V CDR1 and CDR2: SGDLS, YYNGEE. CDR3 length: 16 amino acids.